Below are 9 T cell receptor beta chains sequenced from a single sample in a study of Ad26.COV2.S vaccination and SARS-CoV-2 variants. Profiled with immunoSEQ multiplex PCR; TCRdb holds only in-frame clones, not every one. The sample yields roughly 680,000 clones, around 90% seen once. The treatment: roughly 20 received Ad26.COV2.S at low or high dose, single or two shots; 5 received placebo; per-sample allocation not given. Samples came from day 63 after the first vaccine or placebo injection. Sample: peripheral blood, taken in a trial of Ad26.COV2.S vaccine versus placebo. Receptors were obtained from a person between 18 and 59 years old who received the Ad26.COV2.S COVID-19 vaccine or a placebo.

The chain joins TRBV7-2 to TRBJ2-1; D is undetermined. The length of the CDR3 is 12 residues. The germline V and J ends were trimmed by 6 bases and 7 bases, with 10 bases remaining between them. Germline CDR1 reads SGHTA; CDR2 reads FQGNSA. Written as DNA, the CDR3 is TGTGCCAGCAGTTTCCTGCGGAATGAGCAGTTCTTC. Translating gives CASSFLRNEQFF.

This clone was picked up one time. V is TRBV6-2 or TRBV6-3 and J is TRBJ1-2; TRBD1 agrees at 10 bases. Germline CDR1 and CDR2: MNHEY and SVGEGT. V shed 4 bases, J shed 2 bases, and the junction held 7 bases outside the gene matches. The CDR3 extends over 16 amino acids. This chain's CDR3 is CASSSGRDRGNYGYTF. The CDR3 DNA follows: TGTGCCAGCAGTTCTGGCCGGGACAGGGGAAACTATGGCTACACCTTC.

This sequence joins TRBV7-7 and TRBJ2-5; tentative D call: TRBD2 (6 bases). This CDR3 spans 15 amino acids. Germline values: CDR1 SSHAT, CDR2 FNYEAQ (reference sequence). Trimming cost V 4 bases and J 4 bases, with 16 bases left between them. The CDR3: CASSSEGGGSETQYF. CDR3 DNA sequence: TGTGCCAGCAGCTCAGAGGGTGGGGGGTCAGAGACCCAGTACTTC. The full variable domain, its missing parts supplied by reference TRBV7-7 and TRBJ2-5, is GAGVSQSPRYKVTKRGQDVTLRCDPISSHATLYWYQQALGQGPEFLTYFNYEAQPDKSGLPSDRFSAERPEGSISTLTIQRTEQRDSAMYRCASSSEGGGSETQYFGPGTRLLVL.

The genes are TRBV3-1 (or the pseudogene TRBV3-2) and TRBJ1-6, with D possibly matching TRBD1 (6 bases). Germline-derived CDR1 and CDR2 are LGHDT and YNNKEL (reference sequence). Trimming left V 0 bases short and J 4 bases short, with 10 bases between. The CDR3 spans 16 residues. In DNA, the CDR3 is TGTGCCAGCAGCCAAGACAGGGGAAAGTATAATTCACCCCTCCACTTT. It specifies CASSQDRGKYNSPLHF.

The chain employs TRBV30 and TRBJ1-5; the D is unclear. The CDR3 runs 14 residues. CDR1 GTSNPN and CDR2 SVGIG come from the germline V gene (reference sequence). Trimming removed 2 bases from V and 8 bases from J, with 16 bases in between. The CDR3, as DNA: TGTGCCTGGAGTTCCGGGTCGCGTTCGGAGCCCCAGCATTTT. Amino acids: CAWSSGSRSEPQHF.

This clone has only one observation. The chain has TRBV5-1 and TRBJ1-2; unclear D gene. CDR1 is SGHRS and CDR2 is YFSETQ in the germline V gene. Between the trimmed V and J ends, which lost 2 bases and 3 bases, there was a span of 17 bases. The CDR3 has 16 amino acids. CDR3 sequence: CASSFVGQEVDYGYTF. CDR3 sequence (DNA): TGCGCCAGCAGCTTCGTTGGTCAGGAGGTGGACTATGGCTACACCTTC.

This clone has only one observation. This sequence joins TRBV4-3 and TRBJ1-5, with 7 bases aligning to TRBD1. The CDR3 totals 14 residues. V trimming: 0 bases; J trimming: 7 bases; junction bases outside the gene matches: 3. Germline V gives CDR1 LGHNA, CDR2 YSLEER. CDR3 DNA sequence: TGCGCCAGCAGCCAAGATAGGGGGCCCCAGCCCCAGCATTTT. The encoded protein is CASSQDRGPQPQHF.

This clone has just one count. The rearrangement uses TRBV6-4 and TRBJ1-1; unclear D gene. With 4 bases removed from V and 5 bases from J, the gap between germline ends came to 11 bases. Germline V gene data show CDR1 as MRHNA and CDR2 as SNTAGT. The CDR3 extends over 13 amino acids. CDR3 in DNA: TGTGCCAGCAGTGGAGAGATTGGAACTGAAGCTTTCTTT. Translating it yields CASSGEIGTEAFF.

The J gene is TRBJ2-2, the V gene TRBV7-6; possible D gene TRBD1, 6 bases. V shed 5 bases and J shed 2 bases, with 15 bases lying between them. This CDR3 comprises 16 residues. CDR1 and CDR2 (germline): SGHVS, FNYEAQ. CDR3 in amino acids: CASSPGQTVNTGELFF. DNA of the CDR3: TGTGCCAGCAGCCCTGGACAGACCGTAAACACCGGGGAGCTGTTTTTT. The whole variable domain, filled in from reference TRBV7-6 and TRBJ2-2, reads GAGVSQSPRYKVTKRGQDVALRCDPISGHVSLYWYRQALGQGPEFLTYFNYEAQQDKSGLPNDRFSAERPEGSISTLTIQRTEQRDSAMYRCASSPGQTVNTGELFFGEGSRLTVL.